Reported below is one TCR beta chain. The record originates from a study of blood T cell repertoires in COVID-19. In the study overall: Both acute and convalescent COVID-19 samples were obtained from the United States, Italy and Spain.

Germline V CDR1 and CDR2: GTSNPN, SVGIG (reference sequence). There are 13 residues in the CDR3. With 0 bases clipped from V and 9 bases from J, the junction kept 5 bases outside the gene matches. The protocol was immunoSEQ multiplex PCR, while the TCRdb copy is restricted to in-frame clones and leaves out a portion. The sample records 150,000 to 200,000 clones, about three quarters being singletons. Sequencing was performed on peripheral blood. The receptor's source is a woman of 80 years or more with active or convalescent COVID-19. The rearrangement links TRBV30 to TRBJ2-4; 7 nucleotides align to TRBD1. The CDR3 region has the DNA TGTGCCTGGAGTGTAAAGGGGGCAAGCATTCAGTACTTC. Protein sequence: CAWSVKGASIQYF.